These 21 T cell receptor beta chains originate from one sample sequenced in a study of blood T cell repertoires in COVID-19. The method was immunoSEQ multiplex PCR; TCRdb's version includes in-frame clones alone and lacks a portion of them. This table holds some 260,000 clones, approximately 90% found once. Sequenced sample: PBMCs or T cells enriched from blood (not recorded which). These TCRs come from a middle-aged man who had recovered from COVID-19.

The chain combines TRBV6-5 with TRBJ2-7; D is unclear. Trimming shortened V by 4 bases and J by 2 bases, and 9 bases separated the two germline ends. Germline V gene data show CDR1 as MNHEY and CDR2 as SVGAGI. This CDR3 is 13 amino acids long. Here the CDR3 reads CASSSAGTYEQYF. The CDR3 nucleotides are TGTGCCAGCAGTTCTGCAGGAACCTACGAGCAGTACTTC.

Only a few counts were recorded for this clone. The chain recombines TRBV18 with TRBJ2-1; maybe TRBD1 (5 bases). The CDR3 extends over 16 amino acids. CDR1 and CDR2 from the germline V gene are KGHSH and LQKENI. V was pared by 1 base and J by 1 base, with 11 bases between. CDR3 sequence: CASSPLRGDSYNEQFF. DNA for the CDR3: TGTGCCAGCTCACCACTTAGGGGTGATTCCTACAATGAGCAGTTCTTC.

CDR3 in DNA: TGCGCCAGCAGCCAAGCTCGACTAGCGGGGGGGCCGTTGTACGAGCAGTACTTC. It specifies CASSQARLAGGPLYEQYF. The V call is TRBV4-3, the J call TRBJ2-7; 14 bases align to TRBD2. This CDR3 is built from 18 residues. Trimming cost V 1 base and J 4 bases; bases outside gene matches: 9. The germline V gene has CDR1 LGHNA and CDR2 YSLEER.

This chain links TRBV6-5 with TRBJ1-2; D remains ambiguous. The germline V gene has CDR1 MNHEY and CDR2 SVGAGI. V was clipped by 2 bases and J by 7 bases, with 8 bases between them. The CDR3 runs to 12 residues. This chain's CDR3 is CASSYANLGYTF. The CDR3 DNA sequence: TGTGCCAGCAGTTACGCGAACCTTGGCTACACCTTC.

Only a few counts were recorded for this clone. The rearrangement uses TRBV28 and TRBJ1-5; 7 nucleotides agree with TRBD1. The J segment lost 6 bases and the V segment lost 10 bases, leaving 18 bases of the junction unmatched. This CDR3 has 16 amino acids. Germline values: CDR1 MDHEN, CDR2 SYDVKM. The CDR3 DNA is TGTGCCACCAAAAAACCCCGATCAGGGGGAAGTCAGCCCCAGCATTTT. This gives the protein CATKKPRSGGSQPQHF.

The chain couples TRBV19 to TRBJ2-2; tentatively, D is TRBD1 (8 bases). The CDR3 totals 19 residues. Trimming left V 5 bases short and J 4 bases short, with 26 bases between. CDR1 and CDR2 from the germline V gene are LNHDA and SQIVND (reference sequence). Here the CDR3 reads CASSPRTGRGLVVTGELFF. The DNA for the CDR3 is TGTGCCAGTAGTCCGAGGACAGGGAGGGGACTGGTTGTCACCGGGGAGCTGTTTTTT.

V usage is TRBV15 and J usage is TRBJ2-1; 9 bases are shared with TRBD2. The CDR3 runs 15 residues. Trimming cost V 3 bases and J 9 bases; bases outside gene matches: 9. In germline, CDR1 is LNHNV, CDR2 YYDKDF (reference sequence). The DNA for the CDR3 is TGTGCCACCAGCAGGTCGGTAGCGGGAGTCGGTGAGCAGTTCTTC. As protein: CATSRSVAGVGEQFF.

The chain recombines TRBV3-1 (or the pseudogene TRBV3-2) with TRBJ1-1; D is ambiguous. The CDR3 loop spans 17 amino acids. The ends were cut back, 0 bases at V and 0 bases at J, with 14 bases in the middle. Germline V gene data show CDR1 as LGHDT and CDR2 as YNNKEL (reference sequence). This CDR3 is CASSQDRGHELNTEAFF. CDR3 bases: TGTGCCAGCAGCCAAGATCGCGGTCATGAGCTGAACACTGAAGCTTTCTTT.

This clone appeared once. The gene calls are TRBV11-2 and TRBJ2-7; 11 nucleotides line up with TRBD2. With V trimmed by 4 bases and J by 3 bases, 11 bases remained unmatched. The germline V gene has CDR1 SGHAT and CDR2 FQNNGV. This CDR3 is 17 amino acids long. CDR3: CASSSMKIGTSGYEQYF. CDR3 DNA: TGTGCCAGCAGCTCCATGAAAATCGGGACTAGCGGCTACGAGCAGTACTTC.

This rearrangement joins TRBV6-5 to TRBJ1-2; D is uncertain. Germline V gene data show CDR1 as MNHEY and CDR2 as SVGAGI. This CDR3 spans 15 amino acids. The V end was cut by 6 bases, the J end by 1 base, with 15 bases between. The CDR3 DNA reads as TGTGCCAGCAGCCCGGGGTTGCTGGTTAACTATGGCTACACCTTC. It specifies CASSPGLLVNYGYTF.

This clone was detected only once. The genes are TRBV30 and TRBJ1-5, with D perhaps TRBD1 (5 bases). V lost 1 base and J 3 bases, leaving 10 bases between the germline ends. The germline gives CDR1 GTSNPN, CDR2 SVGIG (reference sequence). This CDR3 region has 14 residues. The CDR3: CAWSDRQNNQPQHF. CDR3 bases: TGTGCCTGGAGTGATAGACAGAACAATCAGCCCCAGCATTTT.

This rearrangement joins TRBV5-1 to TRBJ1-5; TRBD1 agrees at 10 bases. Germline V gene lookup returns CDR1 SGHRS and CDR2 YFSETQ. CDR3 length: 16 amino acids. V trimming: 2 bases; J trimming: 6 bases; junction bases outside the gene matches: 8. The CDR3 loop is CASSFTETGGRQPQHF. In DNA, the CDR3 is TGCGCCAGCAGCTTCACAGAGACAGGGGGCCGTCAGCCCCAGCATTTT.

The chain combines TRBV5-1 with TRBJ2-7, with a possible D match to TRBD1 (5 bases). The V gene lost 0 bases and the J gene lost 3 bases, with 10 bases spanning the gap. CDR1 and CDR2 (germline): SGHRS, YFSETQ. The CDR3 consists of 14 residues. CDR3: CASSLADTVYEQYF. CDR3 nucleotides: TGCGCCAGCAGCTTGGCGGACACCGTCTACGAGCAGTACTTC.

This clone has a single count. The V call is TRBV12-3 or TRBV12-4, the J call TRBJ1-1; TRBD1 might be the D (6 bases). The CDR3 covers 13 residues. Trimming left V 4 bases short and J 8 bases short, with 14 bases between. CDR3 coding DNA: TGTGCCAGCAGTTACAGGGTTCCGGTCGAAGCTTTCTTT. Translated: CASSYRVPVEAFF.

This chain's CDR3 is CASSLPGGGGSPLHF. The CDR3 DNA follows: TGTGCCAGCAGCCTACCGGGAGGTGGGGGGTCACCCCTCCACTTT. This rearrangement joins TRBV27 to TRBJ1-6; tentative D call: TRBD1 (5 bases). This CDR3 is built from 15 residues. Germline-derived CDR1 and CDR2 are MNHEY and SMNVEV (reference sequence). Trimming cost V 6 bases and J 10 bases, with 19 bases left between them.

The chain joins TRBV4-1 to TRBJ2-2; 13 bases line up with TRBD2. With V trimmed by 2 bases and J by 14 bases, 11 bases remained unmatched. Germline V CDR1 and CDR2: MGHRA, YSYEKL. This CDR3 contains 16 residues. CDR3 residues: CASSQLPRLAGGPLFF. The CDR3, as DNA: TGCGCCAGCAGCCAACTTCCGAGACTAGCGGGGGGCCCCCTGTTTTTT.

The rearrangement uses TRBV5-8 and TRBJ2-2; D might be TRBD1 (6 bases). With 4 bases removed from V and 0 bases from J, the gap between germline ends came to 13 bases. Germline values: CDR1 SGHTS, CDR2 YDEGEE. The CDR3 consists of 16 residues. CDR3 DNA: TGTGCCAGCAGCATGGACAGCCCGTCGAACACCGGGGAGCTGTTTTTT. Encoded protein: CASSMDSPSNTGELFF.

This chain connects TRBV12-5 to TRBJ1-1, with TRBD1 as a possible D gene (5 bases). The CDR3 consists of 14 residues. V lost 3 bases, J lost 0 bases, and 8 bases lay in between. CDR1 is LGHNT and CDR2 is FRNRAP in the germline V gene. The CDR3 DNA reads as TGTGCTAGTGGTTTTGACAGAATGAACACTGAAGCTTTCTTT. This encodes CASGFDRMNTEAFF.

V usage is TRBV5-4 and J usage is TRBJ1-2; 9 bases map to TRBD1. CDR3 length: 13 residues. The germline gives CDR1 SGHNT, CDR2 YYREEE (reference sequence). V was clipped by 0 bases and J by 7 bases; unmatched bases: 1. CDR3 nucleotides: TGTGCCAGCAGCTTGGCACAGGGGGCTGGCTACACCTTC. Translating it yields CASSLAQGAGYTF.

Concerning this clone itself: The same CDR3 can be traced to other DNA sequences in this sample. V gene TRBV12-3 or TRBV12-4 combines with J gene TRBJ2-5, with a possible D match to TRBD1 (5 bases). The CDR3 has 13 residues. Trimming stripped 1 base from V and 2 bases from J, with 5 bases between. CDR3 bases: TGTGCCAGCAGTTTAGGACAGCAAGAGACCCAGTACTTC. Translation gives CASSLGQQETQYF.

The sample holds one count of this clone. This chain uses TRBV2 with TRBJ1-5; D is undetermined. The CDR3 has 13 residues. Germline V gene sequence: CDR1 SNHLY, CDR2 FYNNEI. Trimming took 9 bases from V and 7 from J, leaving 16 bases between them. CDR3 bases: TGTGCCAGTAGTTTAAGCTCGAGCCAGCCCCAGCATTTT. This translates into CASSLSSSQPQHF.